These 25 T cell receptor beta chains share one sample of origin, sequenced in a study of cytomegalovirus exposure and HLA in healthy donors (dated by TCRdb to 2015 to 2018). The library was built by means of the immunoSEQ multiplex PCR assay. For the multiplex PCR, a mixture combining 60 forward primers for TCR Vbeta segments and 13 reverse primers for TCR Jbeta segments was used. The immuneACCESS repertoire file appears here via TCRdb, limited to in-frame rearrangements. These files lack a portion of the clones; in checked studies, under half of the deficit traces to unresolved V genes, and the cause of the others is not known. For this sample there are approximately 170,000 clones; roughly 80% appear just once. The ten largest account for 4.9% of the sample. The sequenced sample was PBMCs. These receptors all stem from a male donor in good health and CMV-seronegative.

The genes are TRBV2 and TRBJ2-2; TRBD1 matches at 7 bases. The CDR3 consists of 14 residues. V dropped 5 bases and J dropped 3; count of bases not matched to a gene: 3. Germline CDR1 and CDR2: SNHLY and FYNNEI. The CDR3 nucleotides are TGTGCCAGCAGTAGGCAGGGGGACACCGGGGAGCTGTTTTTT. Amino acid sequence: CASSRQGDTGELFF.

This rearrangement joins TRBV11-2 to TRBJ2-5, with a weak D call TRBD1 (5 bases). Germline CDR1 is SGHAT and CDR2 is FQNNGV. With 3 bases removed from V and 4 bases from J, the gap between germline ends came to 12 bases. The CDR3 is 14 residues long. CDR3 DNA sequence: TGTGCCAGCAGCTTTGGTAGCAGGGCAGAGACCCAGTACTTC. This gives the protein CASSFGSRAETQYF.

This sequence joins TRBV5-6 and TRBJ2-7; a weak D match, TRBD1 (6 bases). Germline CDR1 reads SGHDT; CDR2 reads YYEEEE. Trimming pared 4 bases from V and 6 bases from J, leaving 23 bases between. The CDR3 length is 16 residues. Here the CDR3 DNA reads TGTGCCAGCAGCCCCCTAGAGCAGGGGCAGGCGGGCGAGCAGTACTTC. Translated, it gives CASSPLEQGQAGEQYF.

The chain uses TRBV4-1 and TRBJ1-1; D unresolved. Germline assignment: CDR1 MGHRA and CDR2 YSYEKL. V lost 2 bases, J lost 0 bases, and 7 bases lay in between. This CDR3 comprises 14 residues. In DNA, the CDR3 is TGCGCCAGCAGCCAACACGACATGAACACTGAAGCTTTCTTT. This sequence encodes CASSQHDMNTEAFF.

J is TRBJ1-6 and V is TRBV18, with D unclear. Germline V lookup: CDR1 KGHSH, CDR2 LQKENI. This CDR3 has 13 residues. The V gene lost 1 base and the J gene lost 10 bases, with 8 bases spanning the gap. The CDR3 region has the DNA TGTGCCAGCTCACCACAGGGAGACTCACCCCTCCACTTT. Its translation: CASSPQGDSPLHF.

The chain carries TRBV30 and TRBJ2-2; 7 bases agree with TRBD1. Per germline, CDR1 GTSNPN and CDR2 SVGIG (reference sequence). CDR3 size: 13 residues. The ends lost 0 bases at V and 5 bases at J; junction bases unmatched: 0. CDR3 sequence (DNA): TGTGCCTGGAGTGTACAGGGGACCGGGGAGCTGTTTTTT. Its protein is CAWSVQGTGELFF.

The genes are TRBV19 and TRBJ2-7; a possible D gene is TRBD1 (6 bases). The CDR3 runs to 13 residues. Trimming took off 5 bases at V and 0 bases at J, with 8 bases between the two ends. Germline V gene lookup returns CDR1 LNHDA and CDR2 SQIVND (reference sequence). CDR3 sequence: CASSLGASYEQYF. The CDR3 DNA reads as TGTGCCAGTAGTCTGGGGGCCTCCTACGAGCAGTACTTC.

This chain joins TRBV18 and TRBJ1-5, with TRBD1 matching 8 bases. The length of the CDR3 is 15 residues. Losses at the gene ends were 5 bases for V and 5 bases for J; bases not matched to a gene: 8. Germline CDR1 KGHSH, CDR2 LQKENI. In DNA, the CDR3 is TGTGCCAGCTCAGAGGGTCGACAGGGGTATCAGCCCCAGCATTTT. This codes for CASSEGRQGYQPQHF.

J is TRBJ2-3 and V is TRBV18; 7 bases are a match to TRBD2. The J segment lost 0 bases and the V segment lost 0 bases, leaving 6 bases of the junction unmatched. The CDR3 has 17 residues. CDR1 and CDR2 from the germline V gene are KGHSH and LQKENI. CDR3 DNA: TGTGCCAGCTCACCACCCAGAGCGGGACTGAGCACAGATACGCAGTATTTT. This gives the protein CASSPPRAGLSTDTQYF. Full variable domain (remainder filled in from reference TRBV18 and TRBJ2-3): NAGVMQNPRHLVRRRGQEARLRCSPMKGHSHVYWYRQLPEEGLKFMVYLQKENIIDESGMPKERFSAEFPKEGPSILRIQQVVRGDSAAYFCASSPPRAGLSTDTQYFGPGTRLTVL.

V usage is TRBV14 and J usage is TRBJ1-6, with unresolved D. This CDR3 comprises 15 residues. The V gene's germline CDR1 is SGHDN and CDR2 FVKESK. Trimming pared 1 base from V and 7 bases from J, leaving 11 bases between. CDR3 residues: CASSQVLQSNSPLHF. DNA of the CDR3: TGTGCCAGCAGCCAAGTTTTGCAGTCGAATTCACCCCTCCACTTT.

V usage is TRBV7-9 and J usage is TRBJ2-7; 12 nucleotides agree with TRBD1. The CDR3 extends over 15 amino acids. The ends lost 2 bases at V and 6 bases at J; junction bases unmatched: 5. The germline gives CDR1 SEHNR, CDR2 FQNEAQ (reference sequence). The CDR3 DNA sequence: TGTGCCAGCAGCTTACCGGGACAGGGGGCTTCCGAGCAGTACTTC. Residues: CASSLPGQGASEQYF.

The genes are TRBV4-1 and TRBJ2-7; unclear D gene. Per germline, CDR1 MGHRA and CDR2 YSYEKL. V dropped 3 bases and J dropped 5 bases, with 11 bases sitting between them. The CDR3 is 13 amino acids. For the CDR3, the DNA is TGCGCCAGCAGCCACGCCTTTGTAGACGAGCAGTACTTC. Amino acids: CASSHAFVDEQYF.

This rearrangement joins TRBV18 to TRBJ2-5; 7 positions match TRBD1. The CDR3 is made up of 15 amino acids. Germline V gene lookup returns CDR1 KGHSH and CDR2 LQKENI. V trimming: 3 bases; J trimming: 2 bases; junction bases outside the gene matches: 6. The CDR3 region has the DNA TGTGCCAGCTCACCCCTACAGGGGTTGCAAGAGACCCAGTACTTC. Its translation is CASSPLQGLQETQYF.

The chain has TRBV4-3 and TRBJ2-2, with D possibly being TRBD1 (6 bases). Deletions cut 2 bases from V and 1 base from J, with 8 bases between. The CDR3 length is 15 residues. Germline loops: CDR1 LGHNA, CDR2 YSLEER. This CDR3 reads CASSQQGMNTGELFF. In DNA form, the CDR3 reads TGCGCCAGCAGCCAACAGGGGATGAACACCGGGGAGCTGTTTTTT.

The chain combines TRBV11-3 with TRBJ1-5; a weak D match, TRBD1 (5 bases). The germline V gene has CDR1 SGHNT and CDR2 YENEEA. The CDR3 spans 14 residues. The ends were cut back, 4 bases at V and 1 base at J, with 8 bases in the middle. CDR3 nucleotides: TGTGCCAGCAGCTCTCCAGGGAGCAATCAGCCCCAGCATTTT. Protein product: CASSSPGSNQPQHF.

A single count supports this clone. This sequence joins TRBV4-2 and TRBJ1-3; D is ambiguous. V lost 4 bases, J lost 0 bases, and 10 bases lay in between. In germline, CDR1 is LGHNA, CDR2 YNFKEQ. The CDR3 is 15 amino acids. CDR3 in DNA: TGTGCCAGCAGCCCTTATAAAAACTCTGGAAACACCATATATTTT. This codes for CASSPYKNSGNTIYF.

The chain uses TRBV27 and TRBJ2-1, with a possible D match to TRBD1 (8 bases). The CDR3 is 15 residues long. CDR1 is MNHEY and CDR2 is SMNVEV in the germline V gene (reference sequence). Trimming shortened V by 6 bases and J by 15 bases, and 27 bases separated the two germline ends. CDR3 residues: CASSRTGGGGGVGFF. In nucleotides, the CDR3 is TGTGCCAGCAGCCGAACAGGGGGGGGCGGCGGGGTCGGGTTCTTC.

This clone has more than one count but fewer than ten. The chain links TRBV6-1 to TRBJ1-1; 9 bases fit TRBD1. CDR3 length equals 19 residues. Germline-derived CDR1 and CDR2 are MNHNS and SASEGT. Trimming took 2 bases from V and 4 from J; bases not matched to a gene: 17. The CDR3 reads CASSEPFPGQGVVGTEAFF. The CDR3 DNA reads as TGTGCCAGCAGTGAACCATTCCCGGGACAGGGAGTGGTGGGCACTGAAGCTTTCTTT.

V and J are TRBV28 and TRBJ1-5; D gene unclear. The CDR3 totals 18 residues. V gave up 2 bases and J gave up 6 bases, with 23 bases separating them. The germline V gene encodes CDR1 MDHEN and CDR2 SYDVKM. The CDR3 coding sequence is TGTGCCAGCAGTTTACCGCCCACAGTGACTATTTGGGGTCAGCCCCAGCATTTT. Amino acids: CASSLPPTVTIWGQPQHF.

Only a few counts were recorded for this clone. The rearrangement uses TRBV6-1 and TRBJ1-2, with D possibly TRBD1 on 5 matching bases. V was cut by 0 bases and J by 6 bases, with 14 bases left in between. The CDR3 length is 15 residues. Per germline, CDR1 MNHNS and CDR2 SASEGT. CDR3 bases: TGTGCCAGCAGTGAAGCGGGGGGGATAATGGATGGCTACACCTTC. The encoded protein is CASSEAGGIMDGYTF.

The genes are TRBV7-9 and TRBJ1-5, with D hard to call. Germline V gives CDR1 SEHNR, CDR2 FQNEAQ (reference sequence). The V end was cut by 1 base, the J end by 1 base, with 11 bases between. The CDR3 extends over 16 amino acids. This CDR3 reads CASSLGDGLSNQPQHF. Here the CDR3 DNA reads TGTGCCAGCAGCTTAGGCGATGGTCTCAGCAATCAGCCCCAGCATTTT.

The rearrangement uses TRBV27 and TRBJ1-1, with 8 bases fitting TRBD1. V shed 2 bases, J shed 2 bases, and the junction held 13 bases outside the gene matches. CDR1 MNHEY and CDR2 SMNVEV come from the germline V gene (reference sequence). The CDR3 spans 18 residues. CDR3 loop: CASSLKLDRAYVNTEAFF. The DNA for the CDR3 is TGTGCCAGCAGTTTAAAATTGGACAGGGCATACGTTAACACTGAAGCTTTCTTT.

This sequence joins TRBV25-1 and TRBJ2-6, with a possible D match to TRBD1 (6 bases). The CDR3 totals 15 residues. V was pared by 5 bases and J by 4 bases, with 12 bases between. The germline CDR1 and CDR2 sequences are MGHDK and SYGVNS. In DNA, the CDR3 is TGTGCCAGCAGTCCTCCAGGGGCGGGGGCCAACGTCCTGACTTTC. This sequence encodes CASSPPGAGANVLTF.

The gene calls are TRBV19 and TRBJ2-7, with D tentatively TRBD1 (5 bases). The CDR3 has 13 residues. CDR1 and CDR2 from the germline V gene are LNHDA and SQIVND (reference sequence). Trimming stripped 3 bases from V and 5 bases from J, with 11 bases between. The CDR3 region has the DNA TGTGCCAGTAGTATCAGGGAAGGTGACGAGCAGTACTTC. It yields the protein CASSIREGDEQYF.

This chain joins TRBV19 and TRBJ1-4; TRBD1 is a possible D gene (5 bases). From germline, CDR1 is LNHDA and CDR2 SQIVND (reference sequence). The CDR3 sequence is 15 residues long. Trimming took off 6 bases at V and 6 bases at J, with 17 bases between the two ends. CDR3 protein: CASRVGGGGHEKLFF. In DNA, the CDR3 is TGTGCCAGTAGGGTCGGTGGCGGGGGACATGAAAAACTGTTTTTT.